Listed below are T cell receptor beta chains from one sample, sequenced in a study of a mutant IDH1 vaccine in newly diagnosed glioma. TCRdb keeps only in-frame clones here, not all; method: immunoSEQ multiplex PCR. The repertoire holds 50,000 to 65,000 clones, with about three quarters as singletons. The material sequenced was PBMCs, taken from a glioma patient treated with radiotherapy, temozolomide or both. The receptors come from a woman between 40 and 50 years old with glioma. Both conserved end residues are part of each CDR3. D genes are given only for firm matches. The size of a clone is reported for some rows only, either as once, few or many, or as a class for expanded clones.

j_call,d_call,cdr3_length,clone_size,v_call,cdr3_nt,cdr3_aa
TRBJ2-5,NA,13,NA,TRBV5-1,TGCGCCAGCAGCTTGGAAAGCCCCGAGACCCAGTACTTC,CASSLESPETQYF
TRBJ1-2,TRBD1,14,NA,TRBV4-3,TGCGCCAGCAGCCAGGACAGGGGTGGCTATGGCTACACCTTC,CASSQDRGGYGYTF
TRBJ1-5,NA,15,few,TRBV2,TGTGCCAGCACTTTCCGGGACTTCAGGGGTCAGCCCCAGCATTTT,CASTFRDFRGQPQHF
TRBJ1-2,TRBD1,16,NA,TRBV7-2,TGTGCCAGCAGCTTAGGACGGGACAGGGGGAACTATGGCTACACCTTC,CASSLGRDRGNYGYTF
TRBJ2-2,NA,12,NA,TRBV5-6,TGTGCCAGCAGGATTATTGGCGGGGAGCTGTTTTTT,CASRIIGGELFF
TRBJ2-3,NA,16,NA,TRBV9,TGTGCCAGCAGCTCCGAGTGGGGCTCAGTCACAGATACGCAGTATTTT,CASSSEWGSVTDTQYF
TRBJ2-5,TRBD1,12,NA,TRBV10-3,TGTGCCATCGGGACAGGGGAAGAGACCCAGTACTTC,CAIGTGEETQYF
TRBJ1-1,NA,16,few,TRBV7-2,TGTGCCAGCAGCTTTATAACCTGGGACAAGAACACTGAAGCTTTCTTT,CASSFITWDKNTEAFF
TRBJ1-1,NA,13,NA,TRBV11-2,TGTGCCAGCAGCGAGGACCCATCGGCTGAAGCTTTCTTT,CASSEDPSAEAFF
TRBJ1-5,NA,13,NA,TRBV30,TGTGCCTCCGCCCGGCAGGGTAATCAGCCCCAGCATTTT,CASARQGNQPQHF
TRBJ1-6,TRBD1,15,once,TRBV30,TGTGCCTGGAGTCTGCGGACAGGGCAGAATTCACCCCTCCACTTT,CAWSLRTGQNSPLHF
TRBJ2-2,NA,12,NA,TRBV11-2,TGTGCCAGCAGCTTAAACACCGGGGAGCTGTTTTTT,CASSLNTGELFF
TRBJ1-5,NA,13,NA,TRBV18,TGTGCCAGCTCACCAGCCGTCAATCAGCCCCAGCATTTT,CASSPAVNQPQHF
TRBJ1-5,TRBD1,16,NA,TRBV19,TGTGCCAGTAAGGGAGTGTGGACAGGGAAAAATCAGCCCCAGCATTTT,CASKGVWTGKNQPQHF
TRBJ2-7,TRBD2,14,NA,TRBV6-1,TGTGCCAGCAGTGAGGGGGGGGGAGACTACGAGCAGTACTTC,CASSEGGGDYEQYF
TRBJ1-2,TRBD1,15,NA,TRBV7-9,TGTGCCAGCAGCTCCGCGACAGGGGGAGCGGTCGGCTACACCTTC,CASSSATGGAVGYTF
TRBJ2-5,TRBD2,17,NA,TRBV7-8,TGTGCCAGCAGCCGTGAATCCGGACTAGCGGGAAAAGAGACCCAGTACTTC,CASSRESGLAGKETQYF
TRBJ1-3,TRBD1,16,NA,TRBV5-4,TGTGCCAGCAGCTACGACAGGGCAGGGACTGGAAACACCATATATTTT,CASSYDRAGTGNTIYF
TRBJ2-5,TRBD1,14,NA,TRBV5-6,TGTGCCAGCACCCTCCCACAGGGGAAAGAGACCCAGTACTTC,CASTLPQGKETQYF
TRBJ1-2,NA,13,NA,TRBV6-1,TGTGCCAGCAGTGAAAGGTCAGCCTATGGCTACACCTTC,CASSERSAYGYTF
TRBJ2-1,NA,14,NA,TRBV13,TGTGCCAGCAGCTACGGGACTGCACACAATGAGCAGTTCTTC,CASSYGTAHNEQFF
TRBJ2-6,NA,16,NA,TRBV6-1,TGTGCCAGCAGTGATCACAGCTTCTCTGGGGCCAACGTCCTGACTTTC,CASSDHSFSGANVLTF
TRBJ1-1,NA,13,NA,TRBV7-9,TGTGCCAGCAGCCTTGATATGAACACTGAAGCTTTCTTT,CASSLDMNTEAFF
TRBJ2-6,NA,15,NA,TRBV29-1,TGCAGCGTTGAGGCCAGGGGACCTGGGGCCAACGTCCTGACTTTC,CSVEARGPGANVLTF
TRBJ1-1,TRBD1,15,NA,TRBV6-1,TGTGCCAGCAAGGGGCAGGGGGCTCTAAACACTGAAGCTTTCTTT,CASKGQGALNTEAFF